These 18 T cell receptor beta chains were sequenced from one sample in a study of Ad26.COV2.S vaccination and SARS-CoV-2 variants. TCRdb's copy holds only in-frame clones and misses some; the assay was immunoSEQ multiplex PCR. The table has almost 400,000 clones, around nine tenths seen once. Treatment given: roughly 19 received Ad26.COV2.S at low or high dose, single or two shots; about 5 received placebo; per-sample allocation not given. Sampling occurred on day 63 after the first vaccine or placebo injection. Sequenced material: peripheral blood, taken in a trial of Ad26.COV2.S vaccine versus placebo. The source is a person between 18 and 59 years old who received the Ad26.COV2.S COVID-19 vaccine or a placebo.

The chain links TRBV2 to TRBJ2-3; possible D gene TRBD1, 7 bases. The V and J ends lost 7 bases and 5 bases respectively, with 16 bases between them. Germline CDR1 is SNHLY and CDR2 is FYNNEI. The CDR3 spans 14 residues. The CDR3 spells CASNRRRGQDTQYF. The CDR3 coding sequence is TGTGCCAGCAATCGGCGGAGGGGGCAAGATACGCAGTATTTT.

This chain links TRBV5-4 with TRBJ1-4; weak D call: TRBD1 (5 bases). This CDR3 spans 15 amino acids. Germline CDR1 and CDR2: SGHNT and YYREEE (reference sequence). The germline V and J ends were trimmed by 4 bases and 4 bases, with 14 bases remaining between them. The CDR3 region has the DNA TGTGCCAGCAGCGCCCGAGCGGACATTAATGAAAAACTGTTTTTT. The encoded protein is CASSARADINEKLFF.

The rearrangement links TRBV10-3 to TRBJ1-1; D unresolved. This CDR3 is 14 amino acids long. V shed 4 bases and J shed 0 bases, with 9 bases lying between them. Germline CDR1 reads ENHRY; CDR2 reads SYGVKD. This CDR3 is CAISGTVMNTEAFF. DNA of the CDR3: TGTGCCATCAGTGGGACGGTAATGAACACTGAAGCTTTCTTT.

V gene TRBV28 combines with J gene TRBJ1-4; TRBD1 is a possible D gene (5 bases). Germline CDR1 reads MDHEN; CDR2 reads SYDVKM. The CDR3 loop spans 14 amino acids. The V and J ends lost 6 bases and 2 bases respectively, with 10 bases between them. CDR3 nucleotide sequence: TGTGCCAGCAGGAGGGGTGTGACTAATGAAAAACTGTTTTTT. Protein product: CASRRGVTNEKLFF.

CDR3 nucleotides: TGTGCCAGTAGTATAGTACAGGGAGGCAATCAGCCCCAGCATTTT. Its protein product is CASSIVQGGNQPQHF. The chain carries TRBV19 and TRBJ1-5; maybe TRBD1 (6 bases). Trimming removed 1 base at V and 2 bases at J, with 9 bases between. The CDR3 extends over 15 amino acids. From germline, CDR1 is LNHDA and CDR2 SQIVND (reference sequence).

The V call is TRBV7-3, the J call TRBJ2-5; 8 bases map to TRBD1. The germline CDR1 and CDR2 sequences are SGHTA and FQGTGA. CDR3 size: 15 residues. V shed 5 bases, J shed 7 bases, and the junction held 12 bases outside the gene matches. CDR3 sequence (DNA): TGTGCCAGCAGCCCCGGGACAGGATTCCCAGGGACCCAGTACTTC. Amino acids: CASSPGTGFPGTQYF.

This clone has only one observation. V and J are TRBV5-1 and TRBJ2-1; 8 nucleotides line up with TRBD2. This CDR3 region has 18 residues. CDR1 is SGHRS and CDR2 is YFSETQ in the germline V gene. The junction had 15 bases not matched to a gene; V was cut back by 7 bases and J by 0 bases. CDR3 loop: CASRGAASGLSSYNEQFF. Written as DNA, the CDR3 is TGCGCCAGCCGTGGGGCAGCTAGCGGGCTGAGCTCCTACAATGAGCAGTTCTTC. Using reference TRBV5-1 and TRBJ2-1 for the parts outside the CDR3, the full variable domain is KAGVTQTPRYLIKTRGQQVTLSCSPISGHRSVSWYQQTPGQGLQFLFEYFSETQRNKGNFPGRFSGRQFSNSRSEMNVSTLELGDSALYLCASRGAASGLSSYNEQFFGPGTRLTVL.

V is TRBV6-6 and J is TRBJ2-7; D possibly corresponds to TRBD1 (6 bases). The CDR3 is 15 amino acids. Between the trimmed V and J ends, which lost 5 bases and 6 bases, there was a span of 20 bases. The germline CDR1 and CDR2 sequences are MNHNY and SVGAGI (reference sequence). This CDR3 is CASSKAGTSGREQYF. The CDR3 DNA follows: TGTGCCAGCAGTAAAGCCGGGACATCGGGACGCGAGCAGTACTTC.

This clone was seen just once. At one of its ends the junction is not consistent with the germline gene, which may arise from a read error. DNA for the CDR3: TGTGCCAGCAGCTACTCCTCGGGCGATAGCAATCAGCCCCAGCATTTT. Amino acids: CASSYSSGDSNQPQHF. V usage is TRBV6-5 and J usage is TRBJ1-5; D gene uncertain. Germline loops: CDR1 MNHEY, CDR2 SVGAGI. CDR3 length: 16 residues.

The chain employs TRBV28 and TRBJ2-3; no clear D gene. Germline CDR1 reads MDHEN; CDR2 reads SYDVKM. The CDR3 loop spans 12 amino acids. Trimming removed 4 bases from V and 6 bases from J, with 8 bases in between. The CDR3 sequence is CASSSLPDTQYF. CDR3 DNA: TGTGCCAGCAGTTCCCTACCCGATACGCAGTATTTT.

The chain uses TRBV18 and TRBJ2-1, with 9 bases matching TRBD2. Per the germline V gene, CDR1 is KGHSH and CDR2 is LQKENI. The CDR3 consists of 18 residues. After removal of 1 base from V and 0 bases from J, the junction contained 7 bases not matched to a gene. This chain's CDR3 is CASSPLAGDLSSYNEQFF. In nucleotides, the CDR3 is TGTGCCAGCTCACCACTAGCGGGAGACCTGAGCTCCTACAATGAGCAGTTCTTC. Combining the CDR3 with reference TRBV18 and TRBJ2-1 gives the whole variable domain NAGVMQNPRHLVRRRGQEARLRCSPMKGHSHVYWYRQLPEEGLKFMVYLQKENIIDESGMPKERFSAEFPKEGPSILRIQQVVRGDSAAYFCASSPLAGDLSSYNEQFFGPGTRLTVL.

As to this clone: At the DNA level, this CDR3 is encoded by other sequences in the same sample as well. CDR3 in amino acids: CASSPPVNTEAFF. The CDR3 DNA is TGTGCCAGCTCACCACCGGTGAACACTGAAGCTTTCTTT. V is TRBV18 and J is TRBJ1-1; D gene ambiguous. Germline V lookup: CDR1 KGHSH, CDR2 LQKENI. The CDR3 loop spans 13 amino acids. V lost 0 bases and J lost 0, with 2 bases in between.

CDR3 bases: TGCAGCGTTGAAAGTCACAGACAAGAGACCCAGTACTTC. As protein: CSVESHRQETQYF. The chain uses TRBV29-1 and TRBJ2-5; no firm D call. Trimming cost V 2 bases and J 2 bases, with 9 bases left between them. Germline V gives CDR1 SQVTM, CDR2 ANQGSEA. The CDR3 loop spans 13 amino acids.

This chain joins TRBV7-9 and TRBJ1-2, with no clear D. V was clipped by 5 bases and J by 5 bases, with 15 bases between them. Looked up from germline, CDR1 is SEHNR and CDR2 is FQNEAQ (reference sequence). The CDR3 spans 14 residues. The CDR3 reads CASSPTSRTYGYTF. CDR3 in DNA: TGTGCCAGCAGCCCTACTTCCCGTACTTATGGCTACACCTTC.

The DNA for the CDR3 is TGTGCCTCCCCGGGGGCGAACACTGAAGCTTTCTTT. Translation gives CASPGANTEAFF. This chain connects TRBV7-8 to TRBJ1-1; TRBD1 is a possible D gene (6 bases). The CDR3 is 12 amino acids. The V gene lost 11 bases and the J gene lost 1 base, with 11 bases spanning the gap. Germline assignment: CDR1 SGHVS and CDR2 FQNEAQ.

V usage is TRBV5-5 and J usage is TRBJ2-2, with 12 bases identical to TRBD2. Trimming took 4 bases from V and 7 from J; bases not matched to a gene: 5. Germline-derived CDR1 and CDR2 are SGHKS and YYEKEE (reference sequence). The CDR3 totals 15 residues. The CDR3 reads CASSLAGGTYGELFF. As DNA, the CDR3 is TGTGCCAGCAGCCTAGCGGGAGGGACGTACGGGGAGCTGTTTTTT.

The J gene is TRBJ2-7, the V gene TRBV28, with D possibly matching TRBD2 (6 bases). The CDR3 sequence is 15 residues long. Between the trimmed V and J ends, which lost 5 bases and 0 bases, there was a span of 14 bases. Germline V gene sequence: CDR1 MDHEN, CDR2 SYDVKM. CDR3 loop: CASSGVGGSSYEQYF. The CDR3 coding sequence is TGTGCCAGCAGTGGGGTTGGGGGGAGCTCCTACGAGCAGTACTTC.

The V and J genes are TRBV1 and TRBJ2-5; the table's D call, TRBD2, has no DNA check behind it. TRBV1 constitutes a pseudogene. The CDR3 sequence is 16 residues long. The CDR3 protein is CTSSQRTSGNQETQYF. In DNA, the CDR3 is TGCACCAGCAGCCAACGGACTAGCGGGAACCAAGAGACCCAGTACTTC.